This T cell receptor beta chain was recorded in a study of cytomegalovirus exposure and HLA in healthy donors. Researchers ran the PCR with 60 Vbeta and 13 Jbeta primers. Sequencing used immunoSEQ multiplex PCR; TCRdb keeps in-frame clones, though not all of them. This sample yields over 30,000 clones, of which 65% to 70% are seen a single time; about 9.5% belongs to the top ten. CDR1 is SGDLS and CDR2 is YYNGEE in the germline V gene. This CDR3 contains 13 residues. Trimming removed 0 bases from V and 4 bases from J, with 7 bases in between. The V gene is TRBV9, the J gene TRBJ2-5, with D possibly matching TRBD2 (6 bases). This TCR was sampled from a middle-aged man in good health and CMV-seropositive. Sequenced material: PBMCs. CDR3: CASSVGRGETQYF. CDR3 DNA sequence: TGTGCCAGCAGCGTAGGGAGGGGAGAGACCCAGTACTTC.